This paragraph covers one TCR beta chain sequence. As yet, its antigen is unknown. This specimen comes from a study of cytomegalovirus exposure and HLA in healthy donors. Study results and limitations: Follow-up analysis later connected one missense variant in DCLRE1C with trimming of TCR beta V- and J-genes. It emerged from a later analysis that several of the most significant clusters appeared to be linked to common viral pathogens. A later analysis, which compared TCR beta chains of equal frequency, found the HLA-associated ones more clonally expanded.

In the PCR, 60 Vbeta and 13 Jbeta primers were used. The repertoire was sequenced with immunoSEQ multiplex PCR; TCRdb's copy has only in-frame clones and lacks some. The sample consists of 150,000 to 200,000 clones, under 80% of them appearing once. The TCR was taken from a human donor in good health. Sequencing was performed on PBMCs.

The CDR3 sequence is CASSLGGGLSGANVLTF. The CDR3, as DNA: TGCGCCAGCAGCTTGGGCGGGGGCCTCTCTGGGGCCAACGTCCTGACTTTC. V gene TRBV5-1 combines with J gene TRBJ2-6, with D possibly matching TRBD2 (7 bases). V was pared by 0 bases and J by 0 bases, with 10 bases between. CDR1 SGHRS and CDR2 YFSETQ come from the germline V gene. The CDR3 loop spans 17 amino acids. Combining the CDR3 with reference TRBV5-1 and TRBJ2-6 gives the whole variable domain KAGVTQTPRYLIKTRGQQVTLSCSPISGHRSVSWYQQTPGQGLQFLFEYFSETQRNKGNFPGRFSGRQFSNSRSEMNVSTLELGDSALYLCASSLGGGLSGANVLTFGAGSRLTVL.